The 26 T cell receptor beta chains below come from one sample, sequenced in a study of blood T cells in healthy people across ages. Next came a second PCR, run for about 6 to 11 cycles, which used a sample-barcoded 5' primer along with a J-beta primer mix. TCRdb re-derived calls from the 5' RACE reads in MiXCR, one entry per CDR3 protein. The data show about a million distinct CDR3 sequences, about 51% seen once. Sequenced input: blood. These TCRs come from a woman aged 60 to 75 in good health.

This rearrangement joins TRBV29-1 to TRBJ2-1, with D perhaps TRBD1 or TRBD2 (5 bases each). This CDR3 is 13 amino acids long. Trimming pared 6 bases from V and 9 bases from J, leaving 18 bases between. Germline CDR1 reads SQVTM; CDR2 reads ANQGSEA. The CDR3 DNA reads as TGCAGCGTGAGGGGTTCCATTGGGGGTGAGCAGTTCTTC. Protein: CSVRGSIGGEQFF.

V gene TRBV7-9 combines with J gene TRBJ2-2; D unclear. CDR1 is SEHNR, CDR2 FQNEAQ, per germline (reference sequence). Trimming took off 5 bases at V and 6 bases at J, with 10 bases between the two ends. This CDR3 comprises 13 residues. CDR3 sequence reads: CASSPRRAGELFF. The CDR3 DNA is TGTGCCAGCAGCCCAAGACGCGCCGGGGAGCTGTTTTTT.

The J gene is TRBJ1-2, the V gene TRBV5-6; 8 nucleotides match TRBD1. In germline, CDR1 is SGHDT, CDR2 YYEEEE. The CDR3 has 14 amino acids. The J segment lost 4 bases and the V segment lost 2 bases, leaving 4 bases of the junction unmatched. The CDR3 sequence: CASSFGTGTYGYTF. The CDR3, as DNA: TGTGCCAGCAGCTTTGGGACAGGAACCTATGGCTACACCTTC.

The rearrangement links TRBV4-1 to TRBJ2-3; TRBD2 is a possible D gene (6 bases). CDR3 length: 14 amino acids. Trimming left V 0 bases short and J 13 bases short, with 17 bases between. Per the germline V gene, CDR1 is MGHRA and CDR2 is YSYEKL. The CDR3 sequence: CASSQDLGGRAEYF. CDR3 DNA: TGCGCCAGCAGCCAAGATTTGGGAGGACGAGCAGAGTATTTT.

The table lists this clonotype with a count of one. The chain employs TRBV6-5 and TRBJ2-5, with D possibly TRBD2 on 7 matching bases. V was clipped by 7 bases and J by 5 bases, with 20 bases between them. CDR3 length: 15 residues. Germline CDR1 reads MNHEY; CDR2 reads SVGAGI. As DNA, the CDR3 is TGTGCCAGCACTCGGGGGCGGGAGAGGAGGGAGACCCAGTACTTC. Translated, it gives CASTRGRERRETQYF.

The chain combines TRBV20-1 with TRBJ2-1; 11 nucleotides align to TRBD2. Germline V lookup: CDR1 DFQATT, CDR2 SNEGSKA (reference sequence). Germline trimming cut 4 bases from V and 7 bases from J; bases unmatched to any gene: 6. The CDR3 sequence is 14 residues long. The CDR3: CSANGGLAVNEQFF. The CDR3 region has the DNA TGCAGTGCTAATGGGGGACTAGCGGTTAATGAGCAGTTCTTC.

Points on this clonotype: A read error is possible here, since a much larger clone lies one base away. The chain couples TRBV7-2 to TRBJ2-1, with 7 bases that match TRBD1. Germline V gene sequence: CDR1 SGHTA, CDR2 FQGNSA. J lost 10 bases, V lost 1 base, and 4 bases had no gene match. The CDR3 is made up of 13 amino acids. CDR3 bases: TGTGCCAGCAGCTTAGAGTTGGACAGGGAGCAGTTCTTC. Protein product: CASSLELDREQFF.

This clonotype was recorded a few times. The CDR3 DNA reads TGCAGTGCCCGCCCAGCGGGACTCTGGGGCTACGAGCAGTACTTC. This gives the protein CSARPAGLWGYEQYF. The chain combines TRBV20-1 with TRBJ2-7, with 7 positions matching TRBD2. This CDR3 region has 15 residues. V lost 6 bases, J lost 3 bases, and 14 bases stayed unmatched. CDR1 and CDR2 (germline): DFQATT, SNEGSKA (reference sequence).

The J gene is TRBJ2-7, the V gene TRBV9, with 8 nucleotides matching TRBD2. Germline CDR1 is SGDLS and CDR2 is YYNGEE. The ends lost 0 bases at V and 2 bases at J; junction bases unmatched: 10. CDR3 length: 17 residues. The CDR3 loop is CASSVGPSAGGTYEQYF. The CDR3 region has the DNA TGTGCCAGCAGCGTAGGGCCCTCGGCGGGAGGTACCTACGAGCAGTACTTC.

The V gene is TRBV29-1, the J gene TRBJ2-1; 8 bases fit TRBD2. V lost 6 bases and J lost 4; bases outside the gene matches: 14. The CDR3 has 16 residues. Germline assignment: CDR1 SQVTM and CDR2 ANQGSEA. The CDR3 region is CSVGGERGLLYNEQFF. The CDR3 DNA sequence: TGCAGCGTCGGGGGGGAGCGGGGGCTCCTTTACAATGAGCAGTTCTTC.

This clonotype was recorded a few times. The junction differs from germline at one of its ends, possibly a read error. The chain joins TRBV11-1 to TRBJ2-1; 9 bases line up with TRBD2. Germline V gene lookup returns CDR1 SGHAT and CDR2 FQDESV (reference sequence). This CDR3 comprises 17 residues. The CDR3: CASSLVSGTSSYNERFF. As DNA, the CDR3 is TGTGCCAGCAGCTTAGTTTCAGGGACTAGCAGCTACAATGAGCGGTTCTTC.

The rearrangement links TRBV6-2 or TRBV6-3 to TRBJ2-1; 8 bases line up with TRBD2. V was clipped by 7 bases and J by 5 bases; unmatched bases: 10. Germline-derived CDR1 and CDR2 are MNHEY and SVGEGT. This CDR3 comprises 15 residues. CDR3 bases: TGTGCCAGCAAGAGGAGCGGGAGCTCTAACAATGAGCAGTTCTTC. Protein product: CASKRSGSSNNEQFF.

V and J are TRBV6-1 and TRBJ1-2; D is possibly TRBD1 (6 bases). V lost 2 bases and J lost 8, with 12 bases in between. CDR1 and CDR2 (germline): MNHNS, SASEGT. This CDR3 has 13 amino acids. The CDR3 loop reads CASSETGSYGYTF. The CDR3 bases are TGTGCCAGCAGTGAAACAGGGAGTTACGGCTACACCTTC.

The chain recombines TRBV28 with TRBJ2-1; D might be TRBD2 (5 bases). There are 15 residues in the CDR3. Trimming cost V 7 bases and J 7 bases, with 20 bases left between them. In germline, CDR1 is MDHEN, CDR2 SYDVKM. CDR3 residues: CASTRGGPAWNEQFF. The DNA for the CDR3 is TGTGCCAGCACCCGAGGAGGACCCGCGTGGAATGAGCAGTTCTTC.

This clonotype was seen a single time. A read error may produce the germline difference seen at one junction end. The CDR3: CSAGDRLAGPRYEQFF. The CDR3 nucleotides read TGCAGTGCTGGAGATCGACTAGCGGGACCACGTTATGAGCAGTTCTTC. This chain connects TRBV20-1 to TRBJ2-1; 11 bases match TRBD2. The CDR3 loop spans 16 amino acids. CDR1 and CDR2 from the germline V gene are DFQATT and SNEGSKA (reference sequence).

This chain connects TRBV20-1 to TRBJ2-1, with a tentative D call TRBD2 (5 bases). V was shortened by 5 bases and J by 1 base, with 15 bases between the two germline ends. CDR1 is DFQATT and CDR2 is SNEGSKA in the germline V gene (reference sequence). The CDR3 extends over 15 amino acids. CDR3 nucleotide sequence: TGCAGTGCTTACCCGGCTAGCATGTCCTACAATGAGCAGTTCTTC. Translating it yields CSAYPASMSYNEQFF.

The J gene is TRBJ2-5, the V gene TRBV10-3; TRBD2 agrees at 12 bases. Germline CDR1 reads ENHRY; CDR2 reads SYGVKD. The CDR3 has 17 amino acids. V shed 3 bases and J 11 bases; nucleotides not matched to a gene: 16. In DNA form, the CDR3 reads TGTGCCATCAGTGACCCCCGGACTAGCGGGGTATACAATGAGCAGTACTTC. Translated, it gives CAISDPRTSGVYNEQYF.

The chain has TRBV2 and TRBJ2-7; 7 positions match TRBD2. The V gene's germline CDR1 is SNHLY and CDR2 FYNNEI. Trimming at V came to 1 base and at J to 3 bases, leaving 9 bases not matched to a gene. CDR3 length: 16 amino acids. This CDR3 reads CASSEEGLAENYEQYF. The CDR3 nucleotides read TGTGCCAGCAGTGAAGAGGGGCTAGCGGAGAACTACGAGCAGTACTTC.

This clonotype occurred once. The chain joins TRBV21-1 to TRBJ2-1; the table's D call of TRBD1 was not tested on the DNA. The J call is in doubt because the DNA end fits TRBJ2-7 better. TRBV21-1 is described as a pseudogene. This CDR3 is 15 amino acids long. CDR3: CAPARGSLFYNEQYF. The CDR3 DNA follows: TGTGCCCCTGCCCGAGGATCACTCTTTTACAATGAGCAGTACTTC.

This clonotype has just a few counts. The chain combines TRBV6-1 with TRBJ2-6, with 9 bases matching TRBD1. Per the germline V gene, CDR1 is MNHNS and CDR2 is SASEGT. This CDR3 region has 17 residues. J was trimmed by 0 bases and V by 7 bases; bases with no gene match: 7. This chain's CDR3 is CASKLRDRVSGANVLTF. In nucleotides, the CDR3 is TGTGCCAGCAAATTGAGGGACAGGGTCTCTGGGGCCAACGTCCTGACTTTC.

This rearrangement joins TRBV20-1 to TRBJ2-1, with D tentatively TRBD2 (6 bases). In germline, CDR1 is DFQATT, CDR2 SNEGSKA (reference sequence). The CDR3 consists of 17 residues. Deletions cut 3 bases from V and 8 bases from J, with 26 bases between. Here the CDR3 reads CSASRDGSTTRWDEQFF. The CDR3 DNA is TGCAGTGCTAGCAGGGACGGGAGCACGACCCGATGGGATGAGCAGTTCTTC.

The table lists this clonotype with a few counts. The V call is TRBV5-1, the J call TRBJ2-7; TRBD2 agrees at 7 bases. The CDR3 has 16 amino acids. Germline V gene lookup returns CDR1 SGHRS and CDR2 YFSETQ. The junction had 6 bases not matched to a gene; V was cut back by 0 bases and J by 0 bases. CDR3 nucleotide sequence: TGCGCCAGCAGCTTGGGAAGGGGAGGGATCTCCTACGAGCAGTACTTC. Translation gives CASSLGRGGISYEQYF. Full variable domain (missing parts from reference TRBV5-1 and TRBJ2-7): KAGVTQTPRYLIKTRGQQVTLSCSPISGHRSVSWYQQTPGQGLQFLFEYFSETQRNKGNFPGRFSGRQFSNSRSEMNVSTLELGDSALYLCASSLGRGGISYEQYFGPGTRLTVT.

This chain connects TRBV16 to TRBJ2-5; perhaps D is TRBD1 or TRBD2 (5 bases each). Deletions cut 3 bases from V and 1 base from J, with 18 bases between. The CDR3 covers 17 residues. Per germline, CDR1 KGHSY and CDR2 FQNENV. CDR3 bases: TGTGCCAGCAGCCACCTGGCTACCCGGGACCTCCAAGAGACCCAGTACTTC. It is translated as CASSHLATRDLQETQYF.

This clonotype occurred a few times. The chain employs TRBV6-6 and TRBJ2-5; the D is unclear. The end of the DNA is better explained by TRBJ2-7, so the J call may be wrong. From germline, CDR1 is MNHNY and CDR2 SVGAGI (reference sequence). The CDR3 extends over 15 amino acids. In DNA, the CDR3 is TGTGCCAGCAGTTACTCGTCCGCTGAGTCCTACGAGCAGTACTTC. Translated, it gives CASSYSSAESYEQYF.

The chain employs TRBV2 and TRBJ2-7, with TRBD2 matching 8 bases. Trimming removed 6 bases from V and 2 bases from J; junction bases left unmatched: 9. CDR3 length: 15 amino acids. Germline assignment: CDR1 SNHLY and CDR2 FYNNEI. CDR3 sequence (DNA): TGTGCCAGCAGCGAAACCACAGCGGGAGCCTACGAGCAGTACTTC. It codes for CASSETTAGAYEQYF.

J is TRBJ2-5 and V is TRBV29-1, with TRBD2 as a possible D gene (7 bases). The germline V and J ends were trimmed by 1 base and 5 bases, with 14 bases remaining between them. The CDR3 runs 14 residues. Germline V lookup: CDR1 SQVTM, CDR2 ANQGSEA. DNA for the CDR3: TGCAGCGTTGAAGGAGGGGGGGGCTGGGAGACCCAGTACTTC. Protein product: CSVEGGGGWETQYF.